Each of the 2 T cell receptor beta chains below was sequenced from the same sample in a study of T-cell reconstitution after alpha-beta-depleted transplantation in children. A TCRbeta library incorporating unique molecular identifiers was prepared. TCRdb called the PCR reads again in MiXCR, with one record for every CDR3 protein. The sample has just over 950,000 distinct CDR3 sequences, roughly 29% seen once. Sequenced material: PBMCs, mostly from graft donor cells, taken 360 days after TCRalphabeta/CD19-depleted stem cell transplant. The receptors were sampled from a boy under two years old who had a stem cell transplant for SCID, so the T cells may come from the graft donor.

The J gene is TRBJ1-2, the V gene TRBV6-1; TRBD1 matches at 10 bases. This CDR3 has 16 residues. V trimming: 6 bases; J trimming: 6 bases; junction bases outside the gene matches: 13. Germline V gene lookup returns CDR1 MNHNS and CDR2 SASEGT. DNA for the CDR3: TGTGCCAGCAGGCGGACAGGGGGTGATCCGGGAGATGGCTACACCTTC. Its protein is CASRRTGGDPGDGYTF.

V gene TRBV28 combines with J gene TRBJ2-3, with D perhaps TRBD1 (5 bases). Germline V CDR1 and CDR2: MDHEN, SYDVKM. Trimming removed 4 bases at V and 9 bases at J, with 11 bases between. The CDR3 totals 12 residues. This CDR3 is CASSSSGWTQYF. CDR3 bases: TGTGCCAGCAGTTCCTCAGGGTGGACGCAGTATTTT. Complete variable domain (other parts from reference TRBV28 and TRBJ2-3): DVKVTQSSRYLVKRTGEKVFLECVQDMDHENMFWYRQDPGLGLRLIYFSYDVKMKEKGDIPEGYSVSREKKERFSLILESASTNQTSMYLCASSSSGWTQYFGPGTRLTVL.